The 15 T cell receptor delta chains reported below all come from one sample, sequenced in a study of gamma-delta T cells after stem cell transplantation. TCRdb reanalysed the RT-PCR reads with CATT. This table has 1,500 to 2,000 delta-chain clones, around 23% appearing once. The sequencing sample was made of gamma-delta T cells. The receptors were gathered from a human donor. It is not recorded whose cells these are; they may come from a transplant donor.

The chain recombines TRDV2 with TRDJ1, with 8 bases fitting TRDD3. CDR3 length equals 17 residues. Trimming at V came to 3 bases and at J to 0 bases, leaving 11 bases not matched to a gene. CDR1 is GEAIGNYY and CDR2 is EKD in the germline V gene. The CDR3 sequence: CACDSLLGGSHTDKLIF. The CDR3 region has the DNA TGTGCCTGTGACTCCCTACTGGGGGGTTCCCACACCGATAAACTCATCTTT.

A remark on this clone: With a far larger clone one base away, a read error is the likely cause. CDR3 sequence (DNA): TGTGCTCTTGGCTCTCCCTACGTTTTTGTGTTGTCCGGGGGATACCGTCCCGGCACCGATAAACTCATCTTT. Amino acids: CALGSPYVFVLSGGYRPGTDKLIF. The chain couples TRDV1 to TRDJ1; 9 nucleotides match TRDD3. The CDR3 contains 24 residues. Germline loops: CDR1 TSWWSYY, CDR2 QGS. Trimming at V came to 6 bases and at J to 1 base, leaving 33 bases not matched to a gene.

This clone was counted between two and nine times. The rearrangement uses TRDV2 and TRDJ1; TRDD3 might be the D (6 bases). V was shortened by 0 bases and J by 4 bases, with 23 bases between the two germline ends. Germline V lookup: CDR1 GEAIGNYY, CDR2 EKD. CDR3 length: 18 amino acids. The chain's CDR3 is CACDTVDTRGFSDDKLIF. As DNA, the CDR3 is TGTGCCTGTGACACCGTTGATACGCGGGGGTTTTCTGACGATAAACTCATCTTT.

In this sample, this clone is medium-sized. Here the CDR3 reads CACDTLGGRDNTDKLIF. The CDR3 nucleotides read TGTGCCTGTGACACCCTCGGCGGAAGGGATAACACCGATAAACTCATCTTT. The chain carries TRDV2 and TRDJ1; D is possibly TRDD3 (6 bases). V lost 0 bases, J lost 0 bases, and 16 bases lay in between. CDR3 size: 17 residues. Germline V lookup: CDR1 GEAIGNYY, CDR2 EKD.

The V gene is TRDV2, the J gene TRDJ1, with 8 bases fitting TRDD3. This CDR3 contains 16 residues. Trimming at V came to 0 bases and at J to 8 bases, leaving 13 bases not matched to a gene. Germline lookup yields CDR1 GEAIGNYY and CDR2 EKD. The CDR3 coding sequence is TGTGCCTGTGACACCTTGAGTACTGGGGGGACCCGAAAACTCATCTTT. The encoded protein is CACDTLSTGGTRKLIF.

Regarding this clone: A far larger clone is just one base off, so this is likely a read error. The V gene is TRDV2, the J gene TRDJ1; 7 bases align to TRDD3. Per germline, CDR1 GEAIGNYY and CDR2 EKD. The CDR3 contains 17 residues. CDR3 sequence (DNA): TGTGCCTGTGACCCGATAGGCGGGATACAGAACGCCGATAAATTCATCTTT. Translation: CACDPIGGIQNADKFIF.

The table lists this clone with a few counts. TCRdb records a much larger clone's protein for this DNA, with a difference at residue 3 that likely arises from a read error; the protein given is the translation of the DNA. The chain combines TRDV2 with TRDJ1; no definite D call. The V gene's germline CDR1 is GEAIGNYY and CDR2 EKD. This CDR3 has 15 residues. CDR3 region: CARDPAGALRGKLIF. The CDR3 coding sequence is TGTGCCCGTGACCCGGCCGGGGCCTTAAGGGGTAAACTCATCTTT.

The table lists this clone with a few counts. V and J are TRDV2 and TRDJ1; D possibly corresponds to TRDD3 (6 bases). There are 15 residues in the CDR3. Germline values: CDR1 GEAIGNYY, CDR2 EKD. Deletions cut 2 bases from V and 0 bases from J, with 12 bases between. CDR3 amino acids: CACDSLGIYTDKLIF. The DNA of the CDR3 is TGTGCCTGTGACAGTCTGGGGATCTACACCGATAAACTCATCTTT.

This clone is categorized as medium-sized. CDR3 nucleotides: TGTGCCTGTGACACAGTCTCTGCTACTGGGGGAGAGTACACCGATAAACTCATCTTT. This gives the protein CACDTVSATGGEYTDKLIF. The chain combines TRDV2 with TRDJ1, with TRDD3 matching over 9 bases. Germline CDR1 is GEAIGNYY and CDR2 is EKD. The CDR3 is made up of 19 amino acids. V was clipped by 1 base and J by 0 bases; unmatched bases: 14.

Within the sample, this clone is medium-sized (0.01 to 0.1%). A far more abundant clone sits one base away, making this likely a read error. The chain employs TRDV2 and TRDJ1; D remains ambiguous. Germline CDR1 and CDR2: GEAIGNYY and EKD. The CDR3 consists of 15 residues. Trimming removed 3 bases at V and 1 base at J, with 14 bases between. CDR3: CACDAISKLTDKLIF. The DNA for the CDR3 is TGTGCCTGTGACGCCATTTCAAAACTCACCGATAAACTCATCTTT.

This clone is classed as large. The chain is built from TRDV2 and TRDJ1; D not resolved. V lost 3 bases and J lost 3, with 13 bases in between. The length of the CDR3 is 14 residues. Germline lookup yields CDR1 GEAIGNYY and CDR2 EKD. CDR3 nucleotides: TGTGCCTGTGACCCTATCGTAAAGGCCGATAAACTCATCTTT. Translation: CACDPIVKADKLIF.

The chain carries TRDV2 and TRDJ1, with 12 bases that match TRDD3. Germline V gene lookup returns CDR1 GEAIGNYY and CDR2 EKD. The CDR3 length is 17 residues. Germline trimming cut 1 base from V and 8 bases from J; bases unmatched to any gene: 13. CDR3: CACDTVGLGDTHQKLIF. CDR3 DNA sequence: TGTGCCTGTGACACGGTCGGGCTGGGGGATACGCATCAGAAACTCATCTTT.

The sample holds a few counts of this clone. The chain carries TRDV2 and TRDJ1; 8 bases are shared with TRDD3. J lost 1 base, V lost 0 bases, and 15 bases had no gene match. The CDR3 has 19 amino acids. Germline V gives CDR1 GEAIGNYY, CDR2 EKD. The DNA for the CDR3 is TGTGCCTGTGACACCGTATCCTCTCTGGGGGAGAGGGGCACCGATAAACTCATCTTT. Its protein product is CACDTVSSLGERGTDKLIF.

This clone is labeled as medium-sized. V is TRDV2 and J is TRDJ1, with D perhaps matching TRDD3 (5 bases). Looked up from germline, CDR1 is GEAIGNYY and CDR2 is EKD. V shed 1 base and J shed 0 bases, with 20 bases lying between them. The CDR3 has 18 amino acids. CDR3 residues: CACDTASARDRYTDKLIF. The CDR3 DNA reads as TGTGCCTGTGACACGGCCTCGGCCCGGGATCGCTACACCGATAAACTCATCTTT.

This clone was detected a few times. This chain uses TRDV2 with TRDJ3; D might be TRDD3 (5 bases). Looked up from germline, CDR1 is GEAIGNYY and CDR2 is EKD. The CDR3 runs 19 residues. V lost 1 base to trimming and J lost 0 bases, with 15 bases between them. The CDR3 coding sequence is TGTGCCTGTGACACGATTACTGGATCTAGCTCCTGGGACACCCGACAGATGTTTTTC. Its protein product is CACDTITGSSSWDTRQMFF.